This TCR beta chain was recovered during a study of cytotoxic CD8 clonotypes in ibrutinib-treated CLL. Study-level information: Patient counts were approximately 12 relapsed/refractory, roughly 15 treatment-naive and under 18 IGHV unmutated. There were, on average, 255,043 productive templates and 85,000 to 95,000 productive rearrangements per sample. Study-wide results and caveats: Relative to age-matched healthy donors, clonality at baseline was higher, and it tracked circulating CD8+ T-cell counts. Clonality rose at ibrutinib response, held steady in sustained remission, and fell toward baseline at progression.

The CDR3 is 13 amino acids. V was trimmed by 1 base and J by 3 bases, leaving 6 bases between them. CDR1 and CDR2 from the germline V gene are SGHVS and FQNEAQ. Generated by immunoSEQ multiplex PCR, the TCRdb table keeps only in-frame clones and is missing some. The table has around 20,000 clones, around 74% seen once. To note about this clone: Its antigen remains unidentified.

This chain connects TRBV7-8 to TRBJ1-1; D remains unclear. The receptor comes from a human donor with chronic lymphocytic leukemia. Sample: PBMCs, taken before ibrutinib treatment. CDR3: CASSLVGHTEAFF. In DNA form, the CDR3 reads TGTGCCAGCAGCTTAGTAGGCCACACTGAAGCTTTCTTT.